These T cell receptor beta chains were read from a single sample in a study of cytomegalovirus exposure and HLA in healthy donors. TCRdb keeps only in-frame clones here, not all; method: immunoSEQ multiplex PCR. Among about 150,000 clones listed, about three quarters were seen once. Specimen: PBMCs. Receptors originate from a woman between 40 and 55 years old in good health and CMV-seronegative. The CDR3 runs from the conserved cysteine through the conserved F or W. Each record gives: clone size, CDR3 length, J gene, V gene, D gene, CDR3 DNA, CDR3 protein. The D gene is left open where the match is weak. Size tells how often a clone was seen (once, few, many) or the class of an expanded clone, and some rows leave it out.

.	14	TRBJ2-7	TRBV6-1	.	TGTGCCAGCAGCCGCCAGATTGGGCCCTACGAGCAGTACTTC	CASSRQIGPYEQYF
.	14	TRBJ1-2	TRBV5-1	.	TGCGCCAGCAGCTTCGCCTCTGAGGACTATGGCTACACCTTC	CASSFASEDYGYTF
.	16	TRBJ1-1	TRBV5-1	TRBD1	TGCGCCAGCAGCTTGGCCCGGACAGGGGGCATCACTGAAGCTTTCTTT	CASSLARTGGITEAFF
.	15	TRBJ1-1	TRBV27	.	TGTGCCATCAAACCATGGGGACATCCGAACACTGAAGCTTTCTTT	CAIKPWGHPNTEAFF
.	14	TRBJ2-7	TRBV9	.	TGTGCCAGCAGCGTAGCACCGGGGGAACAAGAGCAGTACTTC	CASSVAPGEQEQYF
.	14	TRBJ1-4	TRBV10-1	TRBD1	TGCGCCAGCAGTGCGGGACAGGGGGCTGGCAAACTGTTTTTT	CASSAGQGAGKLFF
.	15	TRBJ1-2	TRBV11-2	.	TGTGCCAGCAGTTCGCTAAGGGGAAAGGACTATGGCTACACCTTC	CASSSLRGKDYGYTF
.	14	TRBJ1-4	TRBV6-5	TRBD1	TGTGCCAGCGGACAAGGACAGGGGGCCGAAAAACTGTTTTTT	CASGQGQGAEKLFF
.	13	TRBJ1-5	TRBV29-1	.	TGCAGCGTGCAACGGGGGTCTAATCAGCCCCAGCATTTT	CSVQRGSNQPQHF
once	15	TRBJ1-5	TRBV5-4	TRBD1	TGTGCCAGCAGTAGACAGGGAGGTAGCAATCAGCCCCAGCATTTT	CASSRQGGSNQPQHF
.	15	TRBJ1-4	TRBV18	TRBD1	TGTGCCAGCTCACCCCAGGGGGCAACTAATGAAAAACTGTTTTTT	CASSPQGATNEKLFF
.	14	TRBJ1-1	TRBV5-1	TRBD1	TGCGCCAGCAGCCCGGAGGGGGACAGGTCTGAAGCTTTCTTT	CASSPEGDRSEAFF
.	16	TRBJ2-5	TRBV2	TRBD2	TGTGCCAGCGGATCACCGGGGCTAGCGGTTCAAGAGACCCAGTACTTC	CASGSPGLAVQETQYF
.	12	TRBJ2-1	TRBV11-3	.	TGTGCCAGCAGCTTAGGTCCGAATGAGCAGTTCTTC	CASSLGPNEQFF
.	14	TRBJ1-3	TRBV5-4	.	TGTGCCAGCAGCTTGGACAGCTCTGGAAACACCATATATTTT	CASSLDSSGNTIYF
.	16	TRBJ1-3	TRBV28	.	TGTGCCAGCAGTCCCTCCAACAGGGTCGCCGGAAACACCATATATTTT	CASSPSNRVAGNTIYF
.	17	TRBJ2-1	TRBV29-1	TRBD2	TGCAGCGTTGCGAAAGTCTGGGGACTAGCGGAGGGGAATGAGCAGTTCTTC	CSVAKVWGLAEGNEQFF
few	15	TRBJ2-1	TRBV7-9	TRBD2	TGTGCCAGCGGGCGTACGGCGGGAGGGTTGGATGAGCAGTTCTTC	CASGRTAGGLDEQFF
.	12	TRBJ2-3	TRBV7-2	.	TGTGCCAGCAGTCTCACCCCGCCAGCGGAGTATTTT	CASSLTPPAEYF
.	14	TRBJ1-1	TRBV5-1	TRBD1	TGCGCCAGCAGCTTACAGGGGGAGAGTACTGAAGCTTTCTTT	CASSLQGESTEAFF
.	15	TRBJ2-2	TRBV6-5	TRBD2	TGTGCCAGCAGTTACGGAGCGGGAGGAGCCGGGGAGCTGTTTTTT	CASSYGAGGAGELFF
.	16	TRBJ2-5	TRBV5-1	TRBD2	TGCGCCAGCAGCGATAATGTAGCGGGGGGCGGAGAGACCCAGTACTTC	CASSDNVAGGGETQYF
.	16	TRBJ2-7	TRBV4-1	TRBD1	TGCGCCAGCAGCCAAACTCGGACAGGGGAAGCCTACGAGCAGTACTTC	CASSQTRTGEAYEQYF